The clone carrying this TCR beta chain occurred once. Using immunoSEQ multiplex PCR, the repertoire was profiled, and TCRdb retains in-frame clones only, with some absent. The sample includes some 70,000 clones, around 95% seen only once; the top ten take roughly 0.24%. This sample is part of a study of technical replicates of blood from several donors. Trimming took off 4 bases at V and 0 bases at J, with 4 bases between the two ends. CDR1 is SGDLS, CDR2 YYNGEE, per germline. The CDR3 runs 13 residues. This TCR derives from a human donor in good health. The chain uses TRBV9 and TRBJ1-4; D is ambiguous. What was sequenced was T cells isolated from PBMCs. The CDR3 DNA follows: TGTGCCAGCAGCCCCGCAACTAATGAAAAACTGTTTTTT. Protein sequence: CASSPATNEKLFF.